This T cell receptor beta chain appears in the sequencing data of a study of CD8+ T cells in alopecia areata. It was cDNA, reverse transcribed from extracted RNA, that served as the sequencing template. The table came from immunoSEQ multiplex PCR; TCRdb's copy has only in-frame clones and leaves some out. Found here are about 200,000 clones, around three fifths of them singletons; the top ten hold 4.2%. Specified treatment: oral pan-JAK inhibitor, 5-10 mg twice daily. The length of the CDR3 is 16 residues. The V gene end was trimmed by 2 bases and the J gene end by 7 bases; junction bases not matched to a gene: 6. Germline V CDR1 and CDR2: SGHTA, FQGNSA.

The sample consisted of CD4+ T cells sorted from blood, taken at week 4, from a patient treated with tofacitinib. The TCR was taken from a human donor with alopecia areata. V is TRBV7-2 and J is TRBJ2-1, with 12 bases lining up with TRBD2. CDR3 protein: CASSLYLAGGLNEQFF. The CDR3 bases are TGTGCCAGCAGCTTATACCTAGCGGGGGGGCTGAATGAGCAGTTCTTC.